One and the same sample provided the 28 T cell receptor beta chains below, sequenced in a study of blood T cells in healthy people across ages. Sample-barcoded 5' priming and a J-beta primer mix drove a second PCR of roughly 6 to 12 cycles. TCRdb reprocessed the 5' RACE reads via MiXCR and lists one record per CDR3 protein. The sample consists of about 970,000 distinct CDR3 sequences, around 54% of them appearing once. The sequenced sample was blood. These receptors came from a woman in her fifties or sixties in good health.

V and J are TRBV5-1 and TRBJ2-1; 8 bases line up with TRBD2. The germline V gene has CDR1 SGHRS and CDR2 YFSETQ. This CDR3 is built from 13 residues. The ends lost 5 bases at V and 5 bases at J; junction bases unmatched: 3. CDR3 protein: CASRPGLDNEQFF. CDR3 bases: TGCGCCAGCAGGCCGGGACTAGACAATGAGCAGTTCTTC. The full variable domain, with the rest looked up from reference TRBV5-1 and TRBJ2-1, is KAGVTQTPRYLIKTRGQQVTLSCSPISGHRSVSWYQQTPGQGLQFLFEYFSETQRNKGNFPGRFSGRQFSNSRSEMNVSTLELGDSALYLCASRPGLDNEQFFGPGTRLTVL.

A note on this clonotype: It may be a read error: a sequence one base away is much more abundant. The chain couples TRBV7-8 to TRBJ2-7; 8 nucleotides align to TRBD2. CDR3 length: 15 residues. Looked up from germline, CDR1 is SGHVS and CDR2 is FQNEAQ. CDR3: CAGSLGAGGGYEQYF. CDR3 in DNA: TGTGCCGGCAGCTTAGGGGCGGGAGGAGGCTACGAGCAGTACTTC. Supplemented by reference TRBV7-8 and TRBJ2-7, the full variable domain reads GAGVSQSPRYKVAKRGQDVALRCDPISGHVSLFWYQQALGQGPEFLTYFQNEAQLDKSGLPSDRFFAERPEGSVSTLKIQRTQQEDSAVYLCAGSLGAGGGYEQYFGPGTRLTVT.

This sequence joins TRBV28 and TRBJ1-1; D is possibly TRBD1 (5 bases). CDR1 is MDHEN and CDR2 is SYDVKM in the germline V gene. The CDR3 is 10 amino acids. V was pared by 6 bases and J by 7 bases, with 6 bases between. The CDR3 nucleotides are TGTGCCAGCAGGAGGGGTGAAGCTTTCTTT. Amino acid sequence: CASRRGEAFF.

The V call is TRBV10-3, the J call TRBJ2-5; D unresolved. CDR3 length: 14 residues. Trimming removed 4 bases from V and 2 bases from J, with 11 bases in between. Germline values: CDR1 ENHRY, CDR2 SYGVKD. In DNA form, the CDR3 reads TGTGCCATCAGTGCAATTTTAGTTCAAGAGACCCAGTACTTC. This encodes CAISAILVQETQYF.

V and J are TRBV7-9 and TRBJ1-4; 9 bases match TRBD1. This CDR3 has 15 amino acids. The germline gives CDR1 SEHNR, CDR2 FQNEAQ (reference sequence). Germline trimming cut 4 bases from V and 3 bases from J; bases unmatched to any gene: 3. This CDR3 reads CASSSRQGANEKLFF. The CDR3 coding sequence is TGTGCCAGCAGCTCGCGACAGGGGGCTAATGAAAAACTGTTTTTT.

There are a few counts of this clonotype. The genes are TRBV28 and TRBJ2-2; TRBD1 matches at 8 bases. Per germline, CDR1 MDHEN and CDR2 SYDVKM. The CDR3 length is 18 residues. The ends lost 1 base at V and 1 base at J; junction bases unmatched: 8. In DNA form, the CDR3 reads TGTGCCAGCAGTTTATCTAGGACAGGGATTAGGAACACCGGGGAGCTGTTTTTT. Residues: CASSLSRTGIRNTGELFF.

This clonotype was detected a few times. The chain employs TRBV6-5 and TRBJ2-7; the match to TRBD2 covers 11 bases. V dropped 2 bases and J dropped 2; count of bases not matched to a gene: 2. The CDR3 has 15 amino acids. Germline V CDR1 and CDR2: MNHEY, SVGAGI. The CDR3: CASSYRLAGPYEQYF. DNA of the CDR3: TGTGCCAGCAGTTACCGACTAGCGGGGCCCTACGAGCAGTACTTC.

This clonotype was found a few times. The V and J genes are TRBV7-2 and TRBJ2-4; D not certain. Germline values: CDR1 SGHTA, CDR2 FQGNSA. The CDR3 runs to 18 residues. Trimming left V 4 bases short and J 0 bases short, with 19 bases between. The CDR3 spells CASSSRTAGPVAKNIQYF. CDR3 bases: TGTGCCAGCAGCTCGCGTACCGCCGGCCCAGTAGCCAAAAACATTCAGTACTTC. The full variable domain, with the rest looked up from reference TRBV7-2 and TRBJ2-4, is GAGVSQSPSNKVTEKGKDVELRCDPISGHTALYWYRQSLGQGLEFLIYFQGNSAPDKSGLPSDRFSAERTGGSVSTLTIQRTQQEDSAVYLCASSSRTAGPVAKNIQYFGAGTRLSVL.

The chain combines TRBV5-1 with TRBJ2-1; TRBD2 matches at 15 bases. Germline lookup yields CDR1 SGHRS and CDR2 YFSETQ. The CDR3 is made up of 17 amino acids. The V segment lost 3 bases and the J segment 6 bases; nucleotides outside the gene matches: 7. CDR3 sequence: CASSSGLAGGTVNEQFF. The CDR3, as DNA: TGCGCCAGCAGCTCGGGACTAGCGGGAGGAACGGTCAATGAGCAGTTCTTC. The full variable domain, rest sourced from reference TRBV5-1 and TRBJ2-1, is KAGVTQTPRYLIKTRGQQVTLSCSPISGHRSVSWYQQTPGQGLQFLFEYFSETQRNKGNFPGRFSGRQFSNSRSEMNVSTLELGDSALYLCASSSGLAGGTVNEQFFGPGTRLTVL.

This chain joins TRBV20-1 and TRBJ1-4; D remains unclear. Germline V gene data show CDR1 as DFQATT and CDR2 as SNEGSKA (reference sequence). V lost 2 bases and J lost 3, with 19 bases in between. The CDR3 runs to 17 residues. The CDR3, as DNA: TGCAGTGCTAGAAATGCCGCAGTCGGGGTCTCTAATGAAAAACTGTTTTTT. Its protein product is CSARNAAVGVSNEKLFF.

This clonotype came up once. CDR3 region: CSVAGGSTGELFF. The CDR3 DNA sequence: TGCAGCGTTGCTGGGGGGAGCACCGGGGAGCTGTTTTTT. The gene calls are TRBV29-1 and TRBJ2-2; tentative D call: TRBD2 (6 bases). Per germline, CDR1 SQVTM and CDR2 ANQGSEA. The length of the CDR3 is 13 residues. V lost 4 bases and J 4 bases, leaving 10 bases between the germline ends.

The chain couples TRBV29-1 to TRBJ1-5; 7 bases map to TRBD1. Germline trimming cut 4 bases from V and 6 bases from J; bases unmatched to any gene: 6. This CDR3 has 13 amino acids. Germline V gene data show CDR1 as SQVTM and CDR2 as ANQGSEA. This CDR3 is CSVGGQPGQPQHF. Written as DNA, the CDR3 is TGCAGCGTTGGGGGACAGCCCGGTCAGCCCCAGCATTTT.

To note about this clonotype: Its ends do not fully match the called genes, so a read error is possible. In DNA form, the CDR3 reads TGCAGCGTTGAACTAGCGGGAACAGGTACGCAGTATTTT. Amino acids: CSVELAGTGTQYF. V usage is TRBV29-1 and J usage is TRBJ2-3; 9 nucleotides line up with TRBD2. CDR3 size: 13 residues. Germline CDR1 SQVTM, CDR2 ANQGSEA.

V gene TRBV7-2 combines with J gene TRBJ2-5; no clear D gene. CDR3 size: 13 residues. V was trimmed by 3 bases and J by 5 bases, leaving 10 bases between them. Germline V lookup: CDR1 SGHTA, CDR2 FQGNSA. CDR3 protein: CASSLRPQETQYF. Written as DNA, the CDR3 is TGTGCCAGCAGCTTGAGACCCCAGGAGACCCAGTACTTC.

This chain joins TRBV28 and TRBJ2-5; weak D call: TRBD1 (5 bases). CDR1 is MDHEN, CDR2 SYDVKM, per germline. The CDR3 contains 14 residues. V shed 4 bases and J shed 2 bases, with 11 bases lying between them. For the CDR3, the DNA is TGTGCCAGCAGTTCGGACATCCAACAAGAGACCCAGTACTTC. Its translation is CASSSDIQQETQYF. Full variable domain (rest looked up from reference TRBV28 and TRBJ2-5): DVKVTQSSRYLVKRTGEKVFLECVQDMDHENMFWYRQDPGLGLRLIYFSYDVKMKEKGDIPEGYSVSREKKERFSLILESASTNQTSMYLCASSSDIQQETQYFGPGTRLLVL.

V and J are TRBV7-8 and TRBJ2-2; 9 bases match TRBD2. The CDR3 spans 15 residues. V lost 5 bases to trimming and J lost 2 bases; unmatched junction nucleotides: 3. CDR1 and CDR2 (germline): SGHVS, FQNEAQ. The CDR3 DNA reads TGTGCCAGCAGCATTAGCGGGGGCAACACCGGGGAGCTGTTTTTT. Its translation: CASSISGGNTGELFF.

The CDR3 here is CATSRDSGTHNEQFF. The CDR3 bases are TGTGCCACCAGCAGAGATAGTGGGACACACAATGAGCAGTTCTTC. The rearrangement links TRBV15 to TRBJ2-1; perhaps TRBD1 as D (6 bases). V was shortened by 0 bases and J by 5 bases, with 11 bases between the two germline ends. This CDR3 contains 15 residues. In germline, CDR1 is LNHNV, CDR2 YYDKDF (reference sequence).

The rearrangement joins TRBV2 to TRBJ2-7; D is uncertain. The V and J ends lost 4 bases and 2 bases respectively, with 6 bases between them. CDR3 length: 12 residues. CDR1 is SNHLY, CDR2 FYNNEI, per germline. The CDR3 loop reads CASSAATYEQYF. For the CDR3, the DNA is TGTGCCAGCAGTGCTGCGACCTACGAGCAGTACTTC. The full variable domain, with the rest looked up from reference TRBV2 and TRBJ2-7, is EPEVTQTPSHQVTQMGQEVILRCVPISNHLYFYWYRQILGQKVEFLVSFYNNEISEKSEIFDDQFSVERPDGSNFTLKIRSTKLEDSAMYFCASSAATYEQYFGPGTRLTVT.

The rearrangement links TRBV4-2 to TRBJ2-7; D is possibly TRBD2 (6 bases). CDR1 and CDR2 (germline): LGHNA, YNFKEQ. V shed 0 bases and J shed 2 bases, with 11 bases lying between them. The CDR3 consists of 15 residues. The CDR3 bases are TGTGCCAGCAGCCAAGAAGCTAGCGTGGCCTACGAGCAGTACTTC. Its translation: CASSQEASVAYEQYF.

This clonotype was counted a single time. The J gene is TRBJ2-1, the V gene TRBV20-1, with D possibly TRBD2 on 5 matching bases. This CDR3 contains 15 residues. Germline CDR1 is DFQATT and CDR2 is SNEGSKA (reference sequence). With 2 bases removed from V and 5 bases from J, the gap between germline ends came to 16 bases. This chain's CDR3 is CSARNPASPHNEQFF. CDR3 nucleotides: TGCAGTGCTAGAAACCCCGCTAGCCCCCACAATGAGCAGTTCTTC.

This clonotype has more than one count but fewer than ten. The chain carries TRBV28 and TRBJ1-2, with TRBD1 as a possible D gene (5 bases). This CDR3 is 14 amino acids long. Trimming left V 6 bases short and J 8 bases short, with 19 bases between. Germline CDR1 MDHEN, CDR2 SYDVKM. Written as DNA, the CDR3 is TGTGCCAGCAGGCAGGCCCAGGGCCTATCCGGCTACACCTTC. Translated: CASRQAQGLSGYTF.

The rearrangement links TRBV29-1 to TRBJ2-7; D is uncertain. Germline V gene lookup returns CDR1 SQVTM and CDR2 ANQGSEA. The CDR3 extends over 9 amino acids. CDR3 protein: CVGDGEQYF. CDR3 coding DNA: TGCGTCGGAGATGGTGAGCAGTACTTC.

The rearrangement uses TRBV20-1 and TRBJ2-4; 9 bases are a match to TRBD1. The J call is doubtful: the DNA matches TRBJ2-7 better. The germline V gene encodes CDR1 DFQATT and CDR2 SNEGSKA (reference sequence). The CDR3 has 11 amino acids. CDR3 nucleotides: TGCAGTGCCCTGGACAGGGGCGAGCAGTACTTC. Protein product: CSALDRGEQYF.

The chain recombines TRBV7-9 with TRBJ1-4; 10 nucleotides align to TRBD1. This CDR3 has 15 amino acids. Germline V CDR1 and CDR2: SEHNR, FQNEAQ (reference sequence). With V trimmed by 5 bases and J by 4 bases, 4 bases remained unmatched. This chain's CDR3 is CASSGTGAYNEKLFF. In nucleotides, the CDR3 is TGTGCCAGCAGCGGGACAGGGGCCTATAATGAAAAACTGTTTTTT.

This clonotype occurred many times. J is TRBJ1-2 and V is TRBV12-3 or TRBV12-4; D may be TRBD1 (5 bases). Trimming cost V 6 bases and J 4 bases, with 12 bases left between them. CDR3 length: 13 amino acids. The CDR3 reads CASSLGPSYGYTF. In nucleotides, the CDR3 is TGTGCCAGCAGCCTGGGACCATCCTATGGCTACACCTTC.

This clonotype came up a few times. V usage is TRBV18 and J usage is TRBJ1-6; 7 bases are shared with TRBD1. This CDR3 has 17 residues. Germline CDR1 KGHSH, CDR2 LQKENI. Losses at the gene ends were 1 base for V and 7 bases for J; bases not matched to a gene: 10. CDR3 nucleotides: TGTGCCAGCTCACCACGACAGGGTAGAGGAGAAAATTCACCCCTCCACTTT. It encodes CASSPRQGRGENSPLHF.

V and J are TRBV6-6 and TRBJ2-2; TRBD1 agrees at 8 bases. CDR3 length: 15 residues. Germline CDR1 is MNHNY and CDR2 is SVGAGI (reference sequence). With V trimmed by 7 bases and J by 0 bases, 4 bases remained unmatched. CDR3 bases: TGTGCCAGCAAAGCAGGGGGCGCGAACACCGGGGAGCTGTTTTTT. It is translated as CASKAGGANTGELFF.

This clonotype was detected only a few times. The rearrangement joins TRBV12-3 or TRBV12-4 to TRBJ1-1; unclear D gene. CDR3 length: 12 amino acids. V was pared by 3 bases and J by 4 bases, with 6 bases between. The DNA for the CDR3 is TGTGCCAGCAGTTTGGGGATCACTGAAGCTTTCTTT. Its protein is CASSLGITEAFF.